Shown below are 18 T cell receptor beta chains from a single sample sequenced in a study of blood T cell repertoires in COVID-19 (TCRdb year 2020). Library preparation used the immunoSEQ multiplex PCR assay. Imported from immuneACCESS, the table was reduced by TCRdb to in-frame sequences with V and J called. These copies leave out some clones; in studies compared against another copy, an unresolved V gene accounts for under half, and the cause of the remainder is not known. The sample table records approximately 500,000 clones; about 91% of these occur just once. The top ten clones comprise over 0.7% of the sample. Specimen: peripheral blood. Receptors originate from a man aged 18 to 30 with COVID-19, enrolled during active disease.

The chain is built from TRBV7-9 and TRBJ2-1; weak D call: TRBD2 (5 bases). This CDR3 has 11 residues. Germline V lookup: CDR1 SEHNR, CDR2 FQNEAQ (reference sequence). V lost 6 bases to trimming and J lost 12 bases, with 12 bases between them. CDR3 in DNA: TGTGCCAGCAGTCGTCCGGGAATGCAGTTCTTC. Its translation is CASSRPGMQFF. Complete variable domain (other parts from reference TRBV7-9 and TRBJ2-1): DTGVSQNPRHKITKRGQNVTFRCDPISEHNRLYWYRQTLGQGPEFLTYFQNEAQLEKSRLLSDRFSAERPKGSFSTLEIQRTEQGDSAMYLCASSRPGMQFFGPGTRLTVL.

J is TRBJ2-1 and V is TRBV5-1, with a possible D match to TRBD1 (6 bases). This CDR3 is 15 amino acids long. With 6 bases removed from V and 5 bases from J, the gap between germline ends came to 18 bases. From germline, CDR1 is SGHRS and CDR2 YFSETQ. CDR3 sequence reads: CASTQTGSTHNEQFF. The CDR3 DNA reads as TGCGCCAGCACCCAAACAGGGAGTACGCACAATGAGCAGTTCTTC.

The gene calls are TRBV5-1 and TRBJ1-1; D is possibly TRBD1 (6 bases). There are 18 residues in the CDR3. CDR1 and CDR2 from the germline V gene are SGHRS and YFSETQ. Trimming pared 4 bases from V and 1 base from J, leaving 23 bases between. CDR3 DNA: TGCGCCAGCAGCGTGCGATTACAGGGAAGAGGTCAGAACACTGAAGCTTTCTTT. It is translated as CASSVRLQGRGQNTEAFF.

The chain is built from TRBV7-9 and TRBJ2-7, with a possible D match to TRBD2 (6 bases). CDR1 SEHNR and CDR2 FQNEAQ come from the germline V gene (reference sequence). Between the trimmed V and J ends, which lost 5 bases and 5 bases, there was a span of 19 bases. The CDR3 has 15 residues. The CDR3 reads CASSPSTRNYNEQYF. The CDR3, as DNA: TGTGCCAGCAGCCCCTCGACTAGAAACTACAACGAGCAGTACTTC.

The chain is built from TRBV28 and TRBJ2-1; D call uncertain. Germline-derived CDR1 and CDR2 are MDHEN and SYDVKM. Trimming shortened V by 6 bases and J by 2 bases, and 8 bases separated the two germline ends. The CDR3 is 13 amino acids. The CDR3 nucleotides read TGTGCCAGCAGGGGCTATCCCTACAATGAGCAGTTCTTC. It encodes CASRGYPYNEQFF.

This clone was counted once. The chain employs TRBV5-5 and TRBJ1-1, with D possibly being TRBD1 (5 bases). There are 16 residues in the CDR3. Trimming left V 4 bases short and J 1 base short, with 17 bases between. Germline values: CDR1 SGHKS, CDR2 YYEKEE (reference sequence). The CDR3 DNA follows: TGTGCCAGCAGCCCGGGCCGGGGGAGTAAGAACACTGAAGCTTTCTTT. Its translation is CASSPGRGSKNTEAFF.

The chain joins TRBV2 to TRBJ2-5, with 12 bases that match TRBD1. CDR1 is SNHLY, CDR2 FYNNEI, per germline. V shed 7 bases, J shed 4 bases, and the junction held 4 bases outside the gene matches. The CDR3 is made up of 14 amino acids. The CDR3 sequence: CASTRDRGRETQYF. DNA for the CDR3: TGTGCCAGCACCCGGGACAGGGGGCGAGAGACCCAGTACTTC. The full variable domain, with the rest looked up from reference TRBV2 and TRBJ2-5, is EPEVTQTPSHQVTQMGQEVILRCVPISNHLYFYWYRQILGQKVEFLVSFYNNEISEKSEIFDDQFSVERPDGSNFTLKIRSTKLEDSAMYFCASTRDRGRETQYFGPGTRLLVL.

This clone was observed a single time. The V gene is TRBV2, the J gene TRBJ2-7; TRBD1 agrees at 8 bases. Germline CDR1 is SNHLY and CDR2 is FYNNEI. This CDR3 region has 13 residues. V shed 4 bases, J shed 2 bases, and the junction held 1 base outside the gene matches. CDR3 protein: CASSGDRTYEQYF. The CDR3 region has the DNA TGTGCCAGCAGTGGGGACAGGACCTACGAGCAGTACTTC.

The chain has TRBV20-1 and TRBJ2-5; 8 bases map to TRBD2. Germline CDR1 is DFQATT and CDR2 is SNEGSKA (reference sequence). The junction had 13 bases not matched to a gene; V was cut back by 3 bases and J by 1 base. The CDR3 runs to 17 residues. CDR3 sequence (DNA): TGCAGTGCTAGTAGGGTAGCGGGAATAAGCACCCAAGAGACCCAGTACTTC. Protein: CSASRVAGISTQETQYF.

The V and J genes are TRBV6-4 and TRBJ1-6; 9 bases align to TRBD1. The CDR3 consists of 16 residues. The junction had 13 bases not matched to a gene; V was cut back by 6 bases and J by 10 bases. The germline gives CDR1 MRHNA, CDR2 SNTAGT. The CDR3 DNA follows: TGTGCCAGCAGCGAACTCGCCGGGACAGGGAACTCACCCCTCCACTTT. It translates to CASSELAGTGNSPLHF.

The J gene is TRBJ2-2, the V gene TRBV19; TRBD2 is a possible D gene (5 bases). Trimming shortened V by 3 bases and J by 6 bases, and 17 bases separated the two germline ends. Germline assignment: CDR1 LNHDA and CDR2 SQIVND (reference sequence). The CDR3 loop spans 16 amino acids. For the CDR3, the DNA is TGTGCCAGTAGTATCTCGGCGGAACTAGTATCCGGGGAGCTGTTTTTT. This gives the protein CASSISAELVSGELFF.

This chain links TRBV27 with TRBJ2-1; TRBD1 matches 8 bases. The germline gives CDR1 MNHEY, CDR2 SMNVEV (reference sequence). The V gene end was trimmed by 10 bases and the J gene end by 7 bases; junction bases not matched to a gene: 12. This CDR3 has 14 residues. The CDR3 DNA sequence: TGTGCCACCGCTTCAGGGGGCGCCATTAATGAGCAGTTCTTC. Its protein product is CATASGGAINEQFF.

The chain combines TRBV6-5 with TRBJ1-5; tentative D call: TRBD1 (5 bases). Germline V gene sequence: CDR1 MNHEY, CDR2 SVGAGI. V lost 2 bases, J lost 7 bases, and 15 bases lay in between. There are 15 residues in the CDR3. CDR3 amino acids: CASSYTTRVGQPQHF. The CDR3, as DNA: TGTGCCAGCAGTTACACTACCAGGGTTGGACAGCCCCAGCATTTT.

J is TRBJ2-5 and V is TRBV19, with 13 bases that match TRBD2. CDR3 length: 16 amino acids. Germline V lookup: CDR1 LNHDA, CDR2 SQIVND (reference sequence). Unmatched junction bases numbered 5, after V lost 3 bases and J lost 4 bases. In nucleotides, the CDR3 is TGTGCCAGTAGTATCACTAGCGGGGGGGCCGGAGAGACCCAGTACTTC. Encoded protein: CASSITSGGAGETQYF.

J is TRBJ2-7 and V is TRBV27; perhaps TRBD1 as D (8 bases). Germline CDR1 reads MNHEY; CDR2 reads SMNVEV (reference sequence). The V end was cut by 5 bases, the J end by 5 bases, with 16 bases between. This CDR3 has 14 amino acids. The DNA for the CDR3 is TGTGCCAGCAGTCGGTTAACAGGGGGGGACGAGCAGTACTTC. Translation gives CASSRLTGGDEQYF.

The chain has TRBV21-1 and TRBJ2-2; the table's D call, TRBD1, was not checked against the DNA. TRBV21-1 is described as a pseudogene. This CDR3 is 16 amino acids long. As DNA, the CDR3 is TGTGCCAGCAGCAAAGCGAAGAACACAGCCACCGGGGAGCTGTTTTTT. It translates to CASSKAKNTATGELFF.

The chain employs TRBV2 and TRBJ1-2; no reliable D call. Trimming removed 8 bases from V and 5 bases from J, with 18 bases in between. The CDR3 runs 14 residues. The germline gives CDR1 SNHLY, CDR2 FYNNEI. The CDR3 sequence is CASLPMEPRYGYTF. The CDR3 coding sequence is TGTGCCAGCCTACCTATGGAGCCGCGTTATGGCTACACCTTC.

V is TRBV10-3 and J is TRBJ2-7; 9 nucleotides line up with TRBD2. Germline CDR1 reads ENHRY; CDR2 reads SYGVKD. J gave up 1 base and V 1 base, and 8 bases lay outside the gene matches. The CDR3 is 17 residues long. Written as DNA, the CDR3 is TGTGCCATCAGTGAGTTAAAGGAGCGGGGGGCTTCCTACGAGCAGTACTTC. Protein sequence: CAISELKERGASYEQYF.